This T cell receptor beta chain appears in the sequencing data of a study of T-cell memory formation after mild COVID-19. Study outcomes and limitations: That cross-reactive memory joined was suggested by some responding clones appearing in pre-infection memory. Proof of SARS-CoV-2 specificity was absent for the second-wave clones that crested on day 37. Contracting CD4+ clones lay largely in CM and EM, with CD8+ ones residing in EMRA.

TCRalpha and TCRbeta libraries used 5'RACE with constant-segment primers and UMIs. TCRdb re-derived calls from the 5' RACE reads in MiXCR, one entry per CDR3 protein. The sample includes about 290,000 distinct CDR3 sequences, roughly 15% of them seen just once. This clonotype was found a few times. Its target is unknown. The source is a man between 18 and 35 years old who had mild COVID-19 (a few samples of this study predate the infection). Cell type and time point are not known. The sample comprised PBMCs or a T cell subset sorted from them (not recorded which).

CDR3 in amino acids: CASSTRTSRLDTQYF. In DNA form, the CDR3 reads TGTGCCAGCAGTACAAGGACTAGTAGATTGGATACGCAGTATTTT. The chain is built from TRBV6-5 and TRBJ2-3; 7 nucleotides align to TRBD2. This CDR3 contains 15 residues. V shed 5 bases and J 6 bases; nucleotides not matched to a gene: 11. Germline V gene sequence: CDR1 MNHEY, CDR2 SVGAGI.